This T cell receptor (beta chain) derives from a study of blood T cell repertoires in COVID-19. Trimming removed 8 bases from V and 7 bases from J; junction bases left unmatched: 10. This CDR3 contains 13 residues. Germline V gives CDR1 GTSNPN, CDR2 SVGIG (reference sequence). This clone was recorded only once. Some clones are missing from TCRdb's copy, which holds only in-frame ones; the method was immunoSEQ multiplex PCR. The sample carries some 300,000 clones, approximately 88% recorded once. Sample: peripheral blood. This clonotype was sampled from a woman aged 25 to 39 who had recovered from COVID-19. V is TRBV30 and J is TRBJ1-4; 7 nucleotides agree with TRBD1. The CDR3 here is CAGDREGGEKLFF. The CDR3 coding sequence is TGTGCCGGAGACAGGGAAGGTGGTGAAAAACTGTTTTTT.